This T cell receptor (beta chain) is from a study of T cell repertoires in cytomegalovirus infection. About the research overall: It was the public TCR beta signatures that indicated both CMV infection and matching HLA type.

This clonotype has only a few counts. The target antigen is unknown. TCRdb re-called the reads through MiXCR, storing one row per CDR3 protein. The sample yields over 150,000 distinct CDR3 sequences, around 15% seen once. Study observations and caveats: Within the response measured ex vivo, HLA-C-restricted CMV-specific TCR beta clonotypes were dominant. Frequencies of public TCR beta families were cumulated, and this identified carriers of CMV plus the relevant HLA.

The source of this sequence is a human donor in good health (CMV status not recorded). Some clones in this sample may be carry-over from other donors' samples. The specimen sequenced was PBMCs.

CDR3 region: CSARDLGGGTSETQYF. The CDR3 coding sequence is TGCAGTGCTAGAGACCTGGGGGGAGGGACTAGCGAGACCCAGTACTTC. The gene calls are TRBV20-1 and TRBJ2-5, with 9 bases identical to TRBD2. CDR3 length: 16 amino acids. Trimming removed 0 bases from V and 5 bases from J; junction bases left unmatched: 10. Germline V CDR1 and CDR2: DFQATT, SNEGSKA (reference sequence).